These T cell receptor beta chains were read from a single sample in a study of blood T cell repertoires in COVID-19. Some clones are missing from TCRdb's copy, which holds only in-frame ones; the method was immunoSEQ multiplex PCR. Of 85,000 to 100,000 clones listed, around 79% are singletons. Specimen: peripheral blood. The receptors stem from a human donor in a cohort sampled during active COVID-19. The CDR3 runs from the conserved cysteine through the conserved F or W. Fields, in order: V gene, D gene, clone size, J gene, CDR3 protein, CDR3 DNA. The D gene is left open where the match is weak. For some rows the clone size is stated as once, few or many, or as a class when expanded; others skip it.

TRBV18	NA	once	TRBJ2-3	CASSQNRIGTDTQYF	TGTGCCAGCTCCCAGAACCGAATCGGCACAGATACGCAGTATTTT
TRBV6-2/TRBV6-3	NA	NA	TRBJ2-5	CASSYSRGQETQYF	TGTGCCAGCAGTTACTCCCGGGGGCAAGAGACCCAGTACTTC
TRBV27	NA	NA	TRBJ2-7	CASSLSGGVGNYEQYF	TGTGCCAGCAGTTTATCAGGAGGGGTCGGAAACTACGAGCAGTACTTC
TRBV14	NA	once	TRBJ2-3	CASSQSTFWGPDTQYF	TGTGCCAGCAGCCAATCGACATTTTGGGGCCCAGATACGCAGTATTTT
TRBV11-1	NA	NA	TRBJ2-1	CASSFSTPSSYNEQFF	TGTGCCAGCAGCTTCTCTACCCCGAGCTCCTACAATGAGCAGTTCTTC
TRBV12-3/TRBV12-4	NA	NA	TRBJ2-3	CASGQRKVDTQYF	TGTGCCAGCGGACAGCGCAAGGTCGATACGCAGTATTTT
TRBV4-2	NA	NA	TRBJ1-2	CASSHQNYGYTF	TGTGCCAGCAGCCATCAAAACTATGGCTACACCTTC
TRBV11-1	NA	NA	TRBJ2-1	CASSRRFNEQFF	TGTGCCAGCAGCCGCAGGTTCAATGAGCAGTTCTTC
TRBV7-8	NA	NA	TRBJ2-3	CASSPGEDTQYF	TGTGCCAGCAGCCCAGGCGAAGATACGCAGTATTTT
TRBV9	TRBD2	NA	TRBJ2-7	CASSEAGGGAYEQYF	TGTGCCAGCAGCGAAGCGGGAGGGGGGGCCTACGAGCAGTACTTC
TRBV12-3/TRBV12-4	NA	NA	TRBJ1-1	CASSSQGRTEAFF	TGTGCCAGCAGTTCACAGGGTAGGACTGAAGCTTTCTTT
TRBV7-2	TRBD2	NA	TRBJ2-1	CASSTQGLAGGGEQFF	TGTGCCAGCAGCACTCAGGGACTAGCGGGAGGTGGTGAGCAGTTCTTC
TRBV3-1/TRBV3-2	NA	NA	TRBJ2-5	CASRDMAETQYF	TGTGCCAGCAGAGACATGGCAGAGACCCAGTACTTC
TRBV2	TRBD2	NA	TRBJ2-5	CASSERSRHSGTETQYF	TGTGCCAGCAGTGAGCGAAGCAGGCACAGCGGGACGGAGACCCAGTACTTC
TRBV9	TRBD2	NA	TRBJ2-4	CASSAHPQLAGGLNIQYF	TGTGCCAGCAGCGCCCATCCTCAACTAGCGGGAGGTCTAAACATTCAGTACTTC